Given below is one T cell receptor beta chain in context. This record belongs to a study of blood T cell repertoires in COVID-19. Study context: Sample material is recorded as cDNA or gDNA derived from T cells, B-cell-depleted T cells, or PBMCs.

Libraries were prepared by immunoSEQ multiplex PCR; TCRdb keeps only in-frame clonotypes and omits some of them. The top ten hold roughly 24% of the sample, which has roughly 88,000 clones, about two thirds seen once. V was pared by 3 bases and J by 11 bases, with 10 bases between. The CDR3 spans 11 residues. The chain carries TRBV12-3 or TRBV12-4 and TRBJ1-1, with a tentative D call TRBD1 (6 bases). Sequences were obtained from peripheral blood. This receptor was identified in a woman aged 55-75 years in a cohort sampled during active or convalescent COVID-19. The DNA for the CDR3 is TGTGCCAGCAGTTTCAACAGGGATGCTTTCTTT. Translated, it gives CASSFNRDAFF.